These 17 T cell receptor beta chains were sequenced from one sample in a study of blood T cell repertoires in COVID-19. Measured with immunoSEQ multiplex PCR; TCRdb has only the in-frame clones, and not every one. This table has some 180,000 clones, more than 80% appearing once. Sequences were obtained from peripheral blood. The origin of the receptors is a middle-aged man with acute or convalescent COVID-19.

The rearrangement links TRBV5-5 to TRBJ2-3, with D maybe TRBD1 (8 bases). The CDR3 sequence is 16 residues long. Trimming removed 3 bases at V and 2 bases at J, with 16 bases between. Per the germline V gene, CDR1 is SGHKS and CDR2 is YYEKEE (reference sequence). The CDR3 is CASSSYRGTNTDTQYF. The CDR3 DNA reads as TGTGCCAGCAGCTCCTACAGGGGGACTAACACAGATACGCAGTATTTT. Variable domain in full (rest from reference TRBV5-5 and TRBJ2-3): DAGVTQSPTHLIKTRGQQVTLRCSPISGHKSVSWYQQVLGQGPQFIFQYYEKEERGRGNFPDRFSARQFPNYSSELNVNALLLGDSALYLCASSSYRGTNTDTQYFGPGTRLTVL.

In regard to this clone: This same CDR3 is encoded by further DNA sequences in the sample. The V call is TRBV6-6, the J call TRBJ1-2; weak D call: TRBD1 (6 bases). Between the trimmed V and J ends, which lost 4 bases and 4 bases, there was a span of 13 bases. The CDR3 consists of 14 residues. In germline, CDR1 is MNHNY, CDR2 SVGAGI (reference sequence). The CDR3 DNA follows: TGTGCCAGCAGTTCACAGGGAGATGGCTATGGCTACACCTTC. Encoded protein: CASSSQGDGYGYTF.

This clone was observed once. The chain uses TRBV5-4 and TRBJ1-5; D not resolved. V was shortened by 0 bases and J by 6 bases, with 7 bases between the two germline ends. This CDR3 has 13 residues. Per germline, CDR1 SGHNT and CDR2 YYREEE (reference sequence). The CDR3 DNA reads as TGTGCCAGCAGCTTGGGCGGAATTCAGCCCCAGCATTTT. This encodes CASSLGGIQPQHF.

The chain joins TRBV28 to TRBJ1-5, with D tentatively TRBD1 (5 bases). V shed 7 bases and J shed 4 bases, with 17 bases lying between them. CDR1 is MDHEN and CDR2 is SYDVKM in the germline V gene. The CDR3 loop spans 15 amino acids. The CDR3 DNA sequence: TGTGCCAGCACCCAGGGCCAGGGTCGTAATCAGCCCCAGCATTTT. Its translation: CASTQGQGRNQPQHF.

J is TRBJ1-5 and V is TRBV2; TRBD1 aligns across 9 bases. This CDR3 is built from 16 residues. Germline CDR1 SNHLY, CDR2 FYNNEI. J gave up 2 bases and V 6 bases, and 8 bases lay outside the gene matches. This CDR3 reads CASSGFRDRGNQPQHF. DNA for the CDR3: TGTGCCAGCAGCGGATTCCGGGACAGGGGCAATCAGCCCCAGCATTTT.

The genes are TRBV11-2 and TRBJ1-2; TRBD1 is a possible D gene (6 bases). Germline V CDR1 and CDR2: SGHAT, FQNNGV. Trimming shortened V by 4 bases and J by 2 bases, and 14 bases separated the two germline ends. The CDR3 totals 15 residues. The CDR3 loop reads CASSSQGIGNYGYTF. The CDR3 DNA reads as TGTGCCAGCAGCTCCCAGGGGATAGGCAACTATGGCTACACCTTC.

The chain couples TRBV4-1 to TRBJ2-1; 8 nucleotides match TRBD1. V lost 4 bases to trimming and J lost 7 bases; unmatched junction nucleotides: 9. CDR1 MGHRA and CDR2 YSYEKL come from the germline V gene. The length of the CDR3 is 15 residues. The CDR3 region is CASSPHGQGRNEQFF. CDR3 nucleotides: TGCGCCAGCAGCCCTCACGGACAGGGAAGGAATGAGCAGTTCTTC.

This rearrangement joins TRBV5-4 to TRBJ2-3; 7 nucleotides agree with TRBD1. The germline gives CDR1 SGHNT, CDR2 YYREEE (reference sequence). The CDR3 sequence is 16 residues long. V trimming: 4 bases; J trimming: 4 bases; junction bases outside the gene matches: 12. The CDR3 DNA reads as TGTGCCAGCAGCCACGGCCGGACAGGAGTCGCAGATACGCAGTATTTT. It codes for CASSHGRTGVADTQYF.

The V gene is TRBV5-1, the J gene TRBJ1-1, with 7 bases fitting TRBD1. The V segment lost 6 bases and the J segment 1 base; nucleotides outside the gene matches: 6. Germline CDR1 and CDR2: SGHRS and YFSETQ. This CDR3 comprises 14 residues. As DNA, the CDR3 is TGCGCCAGCAATCACGGGACAGCGAACACTGAAGCTTTCTTT. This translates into CASNHGTANTEAFF.

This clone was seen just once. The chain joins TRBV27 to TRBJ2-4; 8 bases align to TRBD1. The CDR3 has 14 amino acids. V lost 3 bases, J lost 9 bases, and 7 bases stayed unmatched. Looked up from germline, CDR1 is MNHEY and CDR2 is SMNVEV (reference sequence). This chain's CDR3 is CASSLRQGSGIQYF. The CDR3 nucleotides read TGTGCCAGCAGTTTGCGACAGGGGTCGGGCATTCAGTACTTC.

The CDR3: CASSPVVLDEQFF. The CDR3 DNA reads TGTGCCAGCAGCCCAGTCGTTCTCGATGAGCAGTTCTTC. The chain carries TRBV7-9 and TRBJ2-1; D gene uncertain. Germline values: CDR1 SEHNR, CDR2 FQNEAQ (reference sequence). Trimming removed 5 bases from V and 8 bases from J, with 13 bases in between. The CDR3 covers 13 residues.

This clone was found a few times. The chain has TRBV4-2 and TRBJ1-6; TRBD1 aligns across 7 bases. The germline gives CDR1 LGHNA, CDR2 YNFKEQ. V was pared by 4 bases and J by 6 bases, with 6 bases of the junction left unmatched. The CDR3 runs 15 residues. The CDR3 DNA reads TGTGCCAGCAGCCCCCGGGACAGCTCTAATTCACCCCTCCACTTT. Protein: CASSPRDSSNSPLHF.

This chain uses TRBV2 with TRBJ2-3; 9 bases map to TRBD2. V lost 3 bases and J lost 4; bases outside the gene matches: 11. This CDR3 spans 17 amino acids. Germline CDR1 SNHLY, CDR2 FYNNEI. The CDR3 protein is CASSEVSRGGLSDTQYF. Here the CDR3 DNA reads TGTGCCAGCAGTGAGGTATCGCGGGGGGGCCTCTCAGATACGCAGTATTTT. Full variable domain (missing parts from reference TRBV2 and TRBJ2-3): EPEVTQTPSHQVTQMGQEVILRCVPISNHLYFYWYRQILGQKVEFLVSFYNNEISEKSEIFDDQFSVERPDGSNFTLKIRSTKLEDSAMYFCASSEVSRGGLSDTQYFGPGTRLTVL.

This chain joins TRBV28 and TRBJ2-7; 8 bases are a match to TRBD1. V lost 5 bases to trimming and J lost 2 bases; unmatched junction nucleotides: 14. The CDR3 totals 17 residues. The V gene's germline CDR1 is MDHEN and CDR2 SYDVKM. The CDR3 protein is CASSPKLRGPRPYEQYV. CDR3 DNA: TGTGCCAGCAGTCCCAAGCTCAGGGGGCCTAGGCCCTACGAGCAGTACGTC.

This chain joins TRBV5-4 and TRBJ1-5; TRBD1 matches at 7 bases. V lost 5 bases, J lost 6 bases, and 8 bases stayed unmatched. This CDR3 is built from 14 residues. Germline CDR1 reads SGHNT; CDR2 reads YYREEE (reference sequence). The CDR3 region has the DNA TGTGCCAGCAGTAAACAGGGGTGGGGTCAGCCCCAGCATTTT. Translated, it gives CASSKQGWGQPQHF. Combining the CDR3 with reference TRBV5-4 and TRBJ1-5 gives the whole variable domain ETGVTQSPTHLIKTRGQQVTLRCSSQSGHNTVSWYQQALGQGPQFIFQYYREEENGRGNFPPRFSGLQFPNYSSELNVNALELDDSALYLCASSKQGWGQPQHFGDGTRLSIL.

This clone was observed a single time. CDR3 in DNA: TGTGCCAGCAGTGATAGCCAGTTGCTAGCGGTGCAGACCCAGTACTTC. Its protein is CASSDSQLLAVQTQYF. The chain combines TRBV6-1 with TRBJ2-5, with TRBD2 matching over 7 bases. CDR3 size: 16 residues. CDR1 and CDR2 from the germline V gene are MNHNS and SASEGT. The V gene end was trimmed by 3 bases and the J gene end by 6 bases; junction bases not matched to a gene: 13.

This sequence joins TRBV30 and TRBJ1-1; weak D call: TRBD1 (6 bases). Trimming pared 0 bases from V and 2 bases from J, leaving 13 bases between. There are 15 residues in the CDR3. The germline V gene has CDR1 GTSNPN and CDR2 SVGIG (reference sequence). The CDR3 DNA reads TGTGCCTGGAGTGTACCTACAGGGAGTAACACTGAAGCTTTCTTT. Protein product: CAWSVPTGSNTEAFF. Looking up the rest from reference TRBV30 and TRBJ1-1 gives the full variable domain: SQTIHQWPATLVQPVGSPLSLECTVEGTSNPNLYWYRQAAGRGLQLLFYSVGIGQISSEVPQNLSASRPQDRQFILSSKKLLLSDSGFYLCAWSVPTGSNTEAFFGQGTRLTVV.